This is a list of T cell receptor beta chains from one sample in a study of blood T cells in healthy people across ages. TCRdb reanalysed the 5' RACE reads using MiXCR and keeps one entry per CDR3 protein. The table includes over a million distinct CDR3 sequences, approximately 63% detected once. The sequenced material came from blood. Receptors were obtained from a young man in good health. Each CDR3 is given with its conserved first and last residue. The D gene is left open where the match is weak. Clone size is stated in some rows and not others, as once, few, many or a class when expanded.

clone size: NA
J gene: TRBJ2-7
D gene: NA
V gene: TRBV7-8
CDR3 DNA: TGTGCCAGCAGCTTAGCCCTAGTTATAAATCCCACCTACGAGCAGTACTTC
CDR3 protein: CASSLALVINPTYEQYF

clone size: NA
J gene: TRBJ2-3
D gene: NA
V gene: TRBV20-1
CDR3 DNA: TGCAGTGCTAGAGCTCCGACGGAGAGGTGGACAGATACGCAGTATTTT
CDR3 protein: CSARAPTERWTDTQYF

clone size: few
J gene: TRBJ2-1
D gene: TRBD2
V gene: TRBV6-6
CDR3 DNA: TGTGCCAGCAGTTACTCTCTAGCGGGAGGGTACAATGAGCAGTTCTTC
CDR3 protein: CASSYSLAGGYNEQFF

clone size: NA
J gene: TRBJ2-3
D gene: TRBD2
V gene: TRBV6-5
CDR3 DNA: TGTGCCACAACTAGCGGGGTCACAGATACGCAGTATTTT
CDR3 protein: CATTSGVTDTQYF

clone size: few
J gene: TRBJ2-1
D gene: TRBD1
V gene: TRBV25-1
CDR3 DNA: TGTGCCAGCAGTGAGCCAGGGGGTTGGAGTGAGCAGTTCTTC
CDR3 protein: CASSEPGGWSEQFF

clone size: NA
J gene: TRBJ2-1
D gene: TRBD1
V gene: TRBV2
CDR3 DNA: TGTGCCAGCAGTGAAAGGGGCAGGGGGTCCTACAATGAGCAGTTCTTC
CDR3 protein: CASSERGRGSYNEQFF

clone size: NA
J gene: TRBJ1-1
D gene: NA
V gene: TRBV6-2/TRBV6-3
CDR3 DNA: TGTGCCAGCAGCACCCCGGACAGTGGGGCTGGAGCTTTCTTT
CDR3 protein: CASSTPDSGAGAFF

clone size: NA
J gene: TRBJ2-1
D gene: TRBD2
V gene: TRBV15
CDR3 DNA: TGTGCCACCAGCAGACGGTTAGCGGGGGCCTACAATGAGCAGTTCTTC
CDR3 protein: CATSRRLAGAYNEQFF

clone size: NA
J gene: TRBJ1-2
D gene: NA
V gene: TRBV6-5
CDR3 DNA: TGTACCAGCAGTTACGGGGGGGGAGGCTATGGCTACACCTTC
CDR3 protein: CTSSYGGGGYGYTF

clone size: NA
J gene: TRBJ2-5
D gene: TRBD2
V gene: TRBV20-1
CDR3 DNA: TGCAGTGCTACCGGACTAGCGGGAGTTGAGACCCAGTACTTC
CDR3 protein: CSATGLAGVETQYF

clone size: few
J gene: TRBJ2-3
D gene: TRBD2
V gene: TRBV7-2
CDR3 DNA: TGTGCCAGCAGTTCCCACGGGGGGGCAAGAACAGATACGCAGTATTTT
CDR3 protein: CASSSHGGARTDTQYF

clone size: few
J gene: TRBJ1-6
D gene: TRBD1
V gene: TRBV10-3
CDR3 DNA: TGTGCCATCAGTGACCCCGGGACAGGGATTTCACCCCTCCACTTT
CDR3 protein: CAISDPGTGISPLHF

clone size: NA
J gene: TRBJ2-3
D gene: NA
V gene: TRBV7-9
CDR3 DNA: TGTGCCAGCAGCCCTCCCGGGACACCTATCACAGATACGCAGTATTTT
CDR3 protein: CASSPPGTPITDTQYF

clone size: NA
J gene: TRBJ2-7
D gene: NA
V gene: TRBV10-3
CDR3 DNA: TGTGCCATCAGTGAGTCGAATATCTACGAGCAGTACTTC
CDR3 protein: CAISESNIYEQYF

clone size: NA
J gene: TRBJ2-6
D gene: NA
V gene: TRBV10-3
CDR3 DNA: TGTGCCATCAGTGAGTTAGGCGGTGGGGCCAACGTCCTGACTTTC
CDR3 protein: CAISELGGGANVLTF

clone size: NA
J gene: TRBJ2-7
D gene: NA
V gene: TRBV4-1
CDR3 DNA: TGCGCCAGCAGCCAAAGGTATCCCTACGAGCAGTACTTC
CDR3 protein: CASSQRYPYEQYF